This T cell receptor beta chain was obtained from a study of blood T cells in healthy people across ages. Study results and limitations: Diversity figures derived from one million T cells were judged to underestimate the true value.

Trimming removed 5 bases from V and 9 bases from J, with 20 bases in between. The germline V gene encodes CDR1 SEHNR and CDR2 FQNEAQ (reference sequence). The CDR3 sequence is 15 residues long. Primed by a sample-barcoded 5' primer and a J-beta primer mix, a second PCR proceeded for roughly 7 to 11 cycles. MiXCR was run by TCRdb on the 5' RACE reads, yielding one entry per CDR3 protein. Of hundreds of thousands of distinct CDR3 sequences listed, approximately 21% are singletons. About this clonotype: The antigen remains undetermined.

The source of this sequence is a man between 65 and 79 years old in good health. The genes are TRBV7-9 and TRBJ2-1; a weak D match, TRBD1 (6 bases). Material for sequencing was blood. The CDR3 bases are TGTGCCAGCAGCAATCAAGGACTGTTGGGGGCTGAGCAGTTCTTC. This encodes CASSNQGLLGAEQFF.